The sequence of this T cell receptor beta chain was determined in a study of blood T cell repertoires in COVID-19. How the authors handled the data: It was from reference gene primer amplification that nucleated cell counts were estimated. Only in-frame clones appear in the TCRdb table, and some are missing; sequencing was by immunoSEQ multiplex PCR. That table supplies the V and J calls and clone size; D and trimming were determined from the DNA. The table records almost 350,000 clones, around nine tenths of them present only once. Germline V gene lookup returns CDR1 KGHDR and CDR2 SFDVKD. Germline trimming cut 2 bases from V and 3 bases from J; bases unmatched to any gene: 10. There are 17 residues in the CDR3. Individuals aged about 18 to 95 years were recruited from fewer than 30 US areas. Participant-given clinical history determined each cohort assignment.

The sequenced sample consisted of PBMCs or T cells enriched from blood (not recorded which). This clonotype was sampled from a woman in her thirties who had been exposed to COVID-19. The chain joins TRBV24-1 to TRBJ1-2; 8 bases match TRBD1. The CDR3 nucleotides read TGTGCCACCAGTGATTCCCCAGGGACAGGTCTATACTATGGCTACACCTTC. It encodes CATSDSPGTGLYYGYTF.